This T cell receptor beta chain comes out of a study of T cell responses to AZD1222 COVID-19 vaccine. Study-level results: Baseline seropositivity occurred in only a handful of AZD1222 recipients. Dominant at 160-218 and 743-854, vaccine-associated CD4 TCRs also spanned spike. Nearly half of unique spike-specific TCRs reportedly avoided B.1.351 and B.1.1.7 mutated regions.

The germline V gene encodes CDR1 SGHNT and CDR2 YYREEE (reference sequence). V shed 4 bases and J 4 bases; nucleotides not matched to a gene: 9. The CDR3 has 16 residues. Concerning this clone: Its antigen is not identified.

The repertoire was sequenced with immunoSEQ multiplex PCR; TCRdb's copy has only in-frame clones and lacks some. The sample lists 45,000 to 65,000 clones, 70% to 80% seen once, with approximately 5% in the top ten. The specimen comprised peripheral blood, sampled 28 days after the second AZD1222 dose. This receptor was identified in an adult who received the AZD1222 COVID-19 vaccine. The rearrangement uses TRBV5-4 and TRBJ2-3, with 10 positions matching TRBD2. Here the CDR3 DNA reads TGTGCCAGCAGCCCAGGGACTAGCGCCGATTCAGATACGCAGTATTTT. Its protein product is CASSPGTSADSDTQYF.